This record looks at one T cell receptor (beta chain) sequence and its context. Other DNA sequences from this sample encode an identical CDR3 as well. This sample is part of a study of shared clonotypes between healthy human individuals. Profiled with immunoSEQ multiplex PCR; TCRdb holds only in-frame clones, not every one. The table has approximately 1.1 million clones, about 84% seen once; the top ten hold approximately 0.5%. CDR1 SGHTA and CDR2 FQGNSA come from the germline V gene. CDR3 length: 14 amino acids. Trimming removed 1 base at V and 1 base at J, with 7 bases between. This chain links TRBV7-2 with TRBJ1-1, with D unclear. This sequence originates from a man younger than 35 in good health. Some clones in this sample may be carry-over from other donors' samples. Material: memory CD4+ T cells from PBMCs. Subset meaning: CD45RA-negative fraction. CDR3 residues: CASSLGRANTEAFF. As DNA, the CDR3 is TGTGCCAGCAGCTTAGGGCGAGCGAACACTGAAGCTTTCTTT.